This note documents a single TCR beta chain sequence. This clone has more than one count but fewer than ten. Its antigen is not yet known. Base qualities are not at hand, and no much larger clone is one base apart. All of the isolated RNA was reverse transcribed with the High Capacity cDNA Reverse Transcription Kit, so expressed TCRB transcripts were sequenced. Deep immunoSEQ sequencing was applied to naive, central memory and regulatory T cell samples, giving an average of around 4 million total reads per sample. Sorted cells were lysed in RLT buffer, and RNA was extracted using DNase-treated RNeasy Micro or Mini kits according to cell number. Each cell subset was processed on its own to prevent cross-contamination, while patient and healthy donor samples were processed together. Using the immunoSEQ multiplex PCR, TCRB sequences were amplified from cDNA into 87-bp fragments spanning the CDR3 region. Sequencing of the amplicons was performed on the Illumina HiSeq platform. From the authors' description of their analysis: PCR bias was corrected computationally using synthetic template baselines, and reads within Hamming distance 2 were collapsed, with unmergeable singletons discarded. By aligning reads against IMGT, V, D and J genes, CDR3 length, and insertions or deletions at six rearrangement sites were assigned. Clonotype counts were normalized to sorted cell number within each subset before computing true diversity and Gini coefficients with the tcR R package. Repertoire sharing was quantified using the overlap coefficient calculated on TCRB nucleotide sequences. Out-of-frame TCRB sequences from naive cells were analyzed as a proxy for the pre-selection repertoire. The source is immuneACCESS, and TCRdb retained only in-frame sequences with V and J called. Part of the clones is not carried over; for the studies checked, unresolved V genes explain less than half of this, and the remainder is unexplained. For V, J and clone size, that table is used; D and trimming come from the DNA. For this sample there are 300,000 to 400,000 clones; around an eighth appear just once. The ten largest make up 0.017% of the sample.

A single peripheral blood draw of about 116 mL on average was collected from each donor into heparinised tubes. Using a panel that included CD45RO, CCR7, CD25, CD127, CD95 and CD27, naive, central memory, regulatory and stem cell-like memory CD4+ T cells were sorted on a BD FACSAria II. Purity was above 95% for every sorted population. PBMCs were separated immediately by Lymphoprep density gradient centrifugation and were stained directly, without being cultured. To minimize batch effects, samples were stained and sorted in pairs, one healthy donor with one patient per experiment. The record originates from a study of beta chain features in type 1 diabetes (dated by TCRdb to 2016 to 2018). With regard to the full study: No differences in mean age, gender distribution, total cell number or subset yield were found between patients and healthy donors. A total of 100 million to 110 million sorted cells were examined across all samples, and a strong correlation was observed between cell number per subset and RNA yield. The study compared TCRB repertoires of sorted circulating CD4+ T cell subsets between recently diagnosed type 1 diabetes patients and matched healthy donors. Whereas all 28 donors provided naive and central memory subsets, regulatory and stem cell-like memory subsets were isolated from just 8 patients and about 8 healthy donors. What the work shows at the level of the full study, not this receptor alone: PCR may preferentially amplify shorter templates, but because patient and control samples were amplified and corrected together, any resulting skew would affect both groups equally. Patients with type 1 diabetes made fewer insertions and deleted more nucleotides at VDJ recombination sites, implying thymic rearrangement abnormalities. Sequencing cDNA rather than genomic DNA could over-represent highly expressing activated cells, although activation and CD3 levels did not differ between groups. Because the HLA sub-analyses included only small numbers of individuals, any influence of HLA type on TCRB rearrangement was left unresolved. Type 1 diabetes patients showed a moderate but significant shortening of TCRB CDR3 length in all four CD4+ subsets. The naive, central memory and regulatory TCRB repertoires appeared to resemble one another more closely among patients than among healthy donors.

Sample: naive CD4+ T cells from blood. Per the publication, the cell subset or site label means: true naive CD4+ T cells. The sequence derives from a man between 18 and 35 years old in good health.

CDR3 region: CSVLRATGSYEQYF. The base sequence is TGCAGCGTTCTGAGGGCAACGGGGTCATACGAGCAGTACTTC. The sequence links TRBV29-1 to TRBJ2-7; perhaps TRBD2 is the D gene, with 5 bases matching. V and J lose 5 bases and 4 bases, and a span of 18 bases separates them. The germline V gene encodes CDR1 SQVTM and CDR2 ANQGSEA. From its cysteine to its phenylalanine, the CDR3 spans 14 amino acids. The read is trimmed to its CDR3 DNA, 42 bases read in frame from base 1.